The clone carrying this T cell receptor (beta chain) is a singleton in its sample. The antigen remains unidentified. The assay was immunoSEQ multiplex PCR, and TCRdb's table has in-frame clones only and misses some. The sample lists roughly 18,000 clones; roughly 94% were seen once. The data were obtained in a study of graft-versus-host responses after intestinal transplantation. Study summary: Each of the recipients got a multivisceral, liver-intestinal, or isolated intestinal transplant. After anti-thymocyte globulin induction, recipients took tacrolimus and steroids for three to four years.

Germline CDR1 and CDR2: SGHNT and YYREEE (reference sequence). This CDR3 region has 15 residues. Trimming cost V 3 bases and J 3 bases; bases outside gene matches: 3. Study outcomes and limitations: Those patients showing graft-donor T cell macrochimerism displayed high graft-versus-host to host-versus-graft clonal ratios in allografts. GvH clones appeared in recipient marrow, some first in ileum or blood.

V usage is TRBV5-4 and J usage is TRBJ2-3; 11 bases line up with TRBD2. The TCR originated in a human patient who received an intestinal transplant, so some T cells may come from the graft donor. The sample here was PBMCs, taken 23 days after intestinal transplant. The CDR3 loop reads CASSSGLAETDTQYF. CDR3 nucleotide sequence: TGTGCCAGCAGCTCGGGACTAGCGGAGACAGATACGCAGTATTTT.